The 28 T cell receptor beta chains listed next were all sequenced from one sample in a study of T-cell reconstitution after alpha-beta-depleted transplantation in children. Construction of the TCRbeta library involved unique molecular identifiers. TCRdb used MiXCR to reprocess the PCR reads, holding one entry per CDR3 protein. The sample has about 110,000 distinct CDR3 sequences; almost 6.5% are singletons. Sequencing used PBMCs, mostly from graft donor cells, obtained 360 days after TCRalphabeta/CD19-depleted stem cell transplant. These receptors all come from a male patient under 10 years old who had a stem cell transplant for acute lymphoblastic leukemia, so the T cells may come from the graft donor.

This clonotype was seen a handful of times. The rearrangement joins TRBV7-2 to TRBJ2-3; weak D call: TRBD2 (7 bases). The length of the CDR3 is 15 residues. V gave up 5 bases and J gave up 1 base, with 13 bases separating them. Per the germline V gene, CDR1 is SGHTA and CDR2 is FQGNSA. CDR3: CASSRPGGGTDTQYF. The CDR3, as DNA: TGTGCCAGCAGCCGCCCGGGGGGCGGCACAGATACGCAGTATTTT.

This clonotype has a count of ten or more. V is TRBV12-3 or TRBV12-4 and J is TRBJ2-1; TRBD2 matches at 11 bases. The CDR3 is 17 residues long. Trimming at V came to 8 bases and at J to 5 bases, leaving 14 bases not matched to a gene. The CDR3: CASDRATLAGANNEQFF. The DNA for the CDR3 is TGTGCCAGCGACAGGGCTACACTAGCGGGAGCTAACAATGAGCAGTTCTTC.

This clonotype was observed at least ten times. For the CDR3, the DNA is TGTGCCAGCAACTTTATGACCGGGACAGGGAACACTGAAGCTTTCTTT. Its protein product is CASNFMTGTGNTEAFF. This sequence joins TRBV6-1 and TRBJ1-1; 8 nucleotides align to TRBD1. Trimming removed 7 bases from V and 1 base from J; junction bases left unmatched: 11. The CDR3 sequence is 16 residues long. Germline assignment: CDR1 MNHNS and CDR2 SASEGT.

This clonotype was recorded many times. The rearrangement uses TRBV15 and TRBJ2-6; D uncertain. CDR3 length: 18 amino acids. Looked up from germline, CDR1 is LNHNV and CDR2 is YYDKDF (reference sequence). The V gene lost 1 base and the J gene lost 2 bases, with 15 bases spanning the gap. The CDR3 loop is CATSRGWGGLAGANVLTF. As DNA, the CDR3 is TGTGCCACCAGCAGAGGATGGGGTGGTTTGGCTGGGGCCAACGTCCTGACTTTC.

The rearrangement links TRBV7-9 to TRBJ1-1; no definite D call. Trimming took off 5 bases at V and 6 bases at J, with 10 bases between the two ends. This CDR3 has 12 amino acids. Germline V gene lookup returns CDR1 SEHNR and CDR2 FQNEAQ (reference sequence). CDR3 amino acids: CASSASRPEAFF. Here the CDR3 DNA reads TGTGCCAGCAGCGCGTCGAGACCTGAAGCTTTCTTT.

This clonotype was detected many times. The chain links TRBV5-1 to TRBJ2-5, with D perhaps TRBD2 (5 bases). This CDR3 contains 16 residues. Trimming pared 4 bases from V and 3 bases from J, leaving 19 bases between. Germline V lookup: CDR1 SGHRS, CDR2 YFSETQ. The DNA for the CDR3 is TGCGCCAGCAGCCTCTGGAGGCGTAGCACGAAAGAGACCCAGTACTTC. Residues: CASSLWRRSTKETQYF.

This clonotype was observed many times. The chain recombines TRBV24-1 with TRBJ2-1, with TRBD2 matching 12 bases. This CDR3 is 15 amino acids long. J lost 5 bases, V lost 9 bases, and 7 bases had no gene match. CDR1 KGHDR and CDR2 SFDVKD come from the germline V gene. CDR3 in amino acids: CATALAGGSHNEQFF. In nucleotides, the CDR3 is TGTGCCACCGCTCTAGCGGGAGGGTCCCACAATGAGCAGTTCTTC.

The chain recombines TRBV11-2 with TRBJ2-1; 8 positions agree with TRBD1. This CDR3 has 16 amino acids. The ends lost 3 bases at V and 2 bases at J; junction bases unmatched: 6. Germline values: CDR1 SGHAT, CDR2 FQNNGV. The CDR3 region is CASSFRRGRTYNEQFF. The CDR3 DNA reads TGTGCCAGCAGCTTTCGCAGGGGGCGTACCTACAATGAGCAGTTCTTC.

The table lists this clonotype with a few counts. This chain connects TRBV28 to TRBJ2-2; D tentatively reads TRBD1 or TRBD2 (6 bases each). CDR3 length equals 17 residues. Per germline, CDR1 MDHEN and CDR2 SYDVKM. The V gene lost 6 bases and the J gene lost 0 bases, with 17 bases spanning the gap. CDR3 in DNA: TGTGCCAGCAGCCATTTAGGGGGGAAGCCGAACACCGGGGAGCTGTTTTTT. It codes for CASSHLGGKPNTGELFF.

This clonotype occurred a few times. The rearrangement links TRBV7-6 to TRBJ2-3; maybe TRBD2 (6 bases). V lost 1 base to trimming and J lost 3 bases, with 11 bases between them. Germline CDR1 reads SGHVS; CDR2 reads FNYEAQ. This CDR3 is built from 15 residues. CDR3 in DNA: TGTGCCAGCAGCTTAGGGGTTAGCGGAACAGATACGCAGTATTTT. Translated: CASSLGVSGTDTQYF.

This clonotype was seen a handful of times. The rearrangement joins TRBV4-2 to TRBJ2-3; 8 nucleotides line up with TRBD2. V shed 3 bases, J shed 5 bases, and the junction held 7 bases outside the gene matches. From germline, CDR1 is LGHNA and CDR2 YNFKEQ. This CDR3 has 15 amino acids. CDR3: CASSHSAGGVDTQYF. The CDR3 DNA sequence: TGTGCCAGCAGCCACTCAGCCGGGGGGGTAGATACGCAGTATTTT.

This clonotype was counted only a few times. The rearrangement uses TRBV7-9 and TRBJ2-3; no clear D. The V end was cut by 1 base, the J end by 2 bases, with 4 bases between. This CDR3 comprises 13 residues. Germline CDR1 reads SEHNR; CDR2 reads FQNEAQ (reference sequence). The CDR3 DNA is TGTGCCAGCAGCTTAGGGCTCACAGATACGCAGTATTTT. Protein sequence: CASSLGLTDTQYF.

There are many counts of this clonotype. The CDR3 DNA reads as TGCAGTGCATCGGACAGGTGGAACTACGAGCAGTACTTC. Residues: CSASDRWNYEQYF. The chain combines TRBV20-1 with TRBJ2-7, with TRBD1 matching 7 bases. Unmatched junction bases numbered 8, after V lost 6 bases and J lost 3 bases. CDR3 length: 13 amino acids. Germline V gives CDR1 DFQATT, CDR2 SNEGSKA (reference sequence).

There are many counts of this clonotype. The V gene is TRBV9, the J gene TRBJ1-6; D ambiguous. The germline gives CDR1 SGDLS, CDR2 YYNGEE. The length of the CDR3 is 13 residues. Trimming took off 0 bases at V and 7 bases at J, with 5 bases between the two ends. The CDR3 DNA reads as TGTGCCAGCAGCGTAGGCGGCAATTCACCCCTCCACTTT. Amino acids: CASSVGGNSPLHF.

This clonotype was counted ten times or more. The genes are TRBV7-3 and TRBJ2-1, with D maybe TRBD1 (6 bases). This CDR3 region has 15 residues. V was cut by 1 base and J by 7 bases, with 14 bases left in between. In germline, CDR1 is SGHTA, CDR2 FQGTGA. The CDR3 spells CASSLNIPGENEQFF. In DNA form, the CDR3 reads TGTGCCAGCAGCTTAAATATCCCAGGGGAAAATGAGCAGTTCTTC.

This clonotype was observed a few times. V gene TRBV9 combines with J gene TRBJ2-7; the D gene is possibly TRBD1 (5 bases). Germline CDR1 is SGDLS and CDR2 is YYNGEE. This CDR3 spans 11 amino acids. Trimming took off 4 bases at V and 5 bases at J, with 7 bases between the two ends. CDR3 protein: CASSPGNEQYF. As DNA, the CDR3 is TGTGCCAGCAGCCCAGGGAACGAGCAGTACTTC.

This clonotype showed up many times. The chain has TRBV20-1 and TRBJ2-5, with 7 positions matching TRBD2. The CDR3 sequence is 13 residues long. V shed 3 bases and J 4 bases; nucleotides not matched to a gene: 5. The germline gives CDR1 DFQATT, CDR2 SNEGSKA (reference sequence). The CDR3 DNA reads TGCAGTGCTAGTTGGGGGGGGGGAGAGACCCAGTACTTC. Amino acid sequence: CSASWGGGETQYF.

This clonotype was seen repeatedly, ten times or more. This CDR3 reads CAISDNTGELFF. The CDR3 DNA reads as TGTGCCATCAGTGATAACACCGGGGAGCTGTTTTTT. The J gene is TRBJ2-2, the V gene TRBV10-3, with D uncertain. The CDR3 runs to 12 residues. V was trimmed by 3 bases and J by 2 bases, leaving 1 base between them. In germline, CDR1 is ENHRY, CDR2 SYGVKD.

At least ten counts were recorded for this clonotype. The J gene is TRBJ2-1, the V gene TRBV5-1; TRBD1 or TRBD2 may be the D gene (5 bases each). The V end was cut by 4 bases, the J end by 6 bases, with 11 bases between. CDR3 size: 13 residues. The germline V gene encodes CDR1 SGHRS and CDR2 YFSETQ. CDR3 loop: CASSLGGTNEQFF. The CDR3 bases are TGCGCCAGCAGCCTCGGTGGGACCAATGAGCAGTTCTTC.

This clonotype was picked up many times. The CDR3 nucleotides are TGTGCCAGCAGTCTTTTTACAGGGGACAACTACGAGCAGTACTTC. This codes for CASSLFTGDNYEQYF. The chain carries TRBV28 and TRBJ2-7; 7 bases align to TRBD1. Germline CDR1 MDHEN, CDR2 SYDVKM. The CDR3 extends over 15 amino acids. V gave up 5 bases and J gave up 3 bases; unmatched junction bases: 10.

For the CDR3, the DNA is TGTGCCAGCAGCCAGACCGGGACTCGCGGGGAGACCCAGTACTTC. Translation gives CASSQTGTRGETQYF. This chain uses TRBV4-2 with TRBJ2-5; tentative D call: TRBD2 (6 bases). The V end was cut by 3 bases, the J end by 5 bases, with 16 bases between. CDR3 size: 15 residues. Germline-derived CDR1 and CDR2 are LGHNA and YNFKEQ.

This clonotype showed up many times. CDR3 protein: CASSWGLDQPQHF. CDR3 DNA sequence: TGTGCCAGCAGTTGGGGATTAGATCAGCCCCAGCATTTT. This chain connects TRBV27 to TRBJ1-5, with unresolved D. V dropped 4 bases and J dropped 5 bases, with 9 bases sitting between them. CDR3 size: 13 residues. Germline V gene sequence: CDR1 MNHEY, CDR2 SMNVEV (reference sequence).

This clonotype occurred many times. CDR3 loop: CASSPGTGGNYGYTF. CDR3 DNA sequence: TGTGCCAGCAGCCCAGGGACAGGGGGGAACTATGGCTACACCTTC. V and J are TRBV7-2 and TRBJ1-2, with TRBD1 matching over 11 bases. With 5 bases clipped from V and 2 bases from J, the junction kept 4 bases outside the gene matches. Germline values: CDR1 SGHTA, CDR2 FQGNSA. The CDR3 sequence is 15 residues long.

This clonotype was observed many times. V is TRBV6-1 and J is TRBJ2-5, with a weak D call TRBD2 (5 bases). Germline V gives CDR1 MNHNS, CDR2 SASEGT. Trimming took 8 bases from V and 4 from J, leaving 17 bases between them. The CDR3 totals 14 residues. CDR3 region: CASSLRAGGETQYF. CDR3 bases: TGTGCCAGCTCCCTGCGAGCAGGAGGAGAGACCCAGTACTTC.

This clonotype was detected only a few times. The genes are TRBV7-9 and TRBJ2-1; a possible D gene is TRBD2 (6 bases). This CDR3 region has 16 residues. Germline V gives CDR1 SEHNR, CDR2 FQNEAQ (reference sequence). The V end lost 3 bases, the J end lost 2 bases, and 14 bases lay between the germline ends. This CDR3 is CASSFRDFVPYNEQFF. CDR3 bases: TGTGCCAGCAGCTTCCGGGACTTCGTTCCCTACAATGAGCAGTTCTTC.

This clonotype was found many times. The rearrangement uses TRBV7-9 and TRBJ1-6, with D unresolved. Trimming removed 1 base at V and 7 bases at J, with 14 bases between. CDR3 length: 16 amino acids. Germline-derived CDR1 and CDR2 are SEHNR and FQNEAQ (reference sequence). Here the CDR3 DNA reads TGTGCCAGCAGCTTAGAAGGCAGTGTCGAAAATTCACCCCTCCACTTT. As protein: CASSLEGSVENSPLHF.

This clonotype was counted ten times or more. The CDR3 nucleotides read TGTGCCAGCAGTAACGGGCCTTCCTACGAGCAGTACTTC. Protein sequence: CASSNGPSYEQYF. V and J are TRBV27 and TRBJ2-7, with D uncertain. Trimming pared 5 bases from V and 1 base from J, leaving 9 bases between. Germline lookup yields CDR1 MNHEY and CDR2 SMNVEV (reference sequence). This CDR3 has 13 residues.

This rearrangement joins TRBV4-3 to TRBJ1-5; no reliable D call. V shed 0 bases and J shed 1 base, with 10 bases lying between them. Germline V lookup: CDR1 LGHNA, CDR2 YSLEER. This CDR3 is built from 16 residues. CDR3 amino acids: CASSQDWRGSNQPQHF. In DNA form, the CDR3 reads TGCGCCAGCAGCCAAGATTGGCGGGGAAGCAATCAGCCCCAGCATTTT.